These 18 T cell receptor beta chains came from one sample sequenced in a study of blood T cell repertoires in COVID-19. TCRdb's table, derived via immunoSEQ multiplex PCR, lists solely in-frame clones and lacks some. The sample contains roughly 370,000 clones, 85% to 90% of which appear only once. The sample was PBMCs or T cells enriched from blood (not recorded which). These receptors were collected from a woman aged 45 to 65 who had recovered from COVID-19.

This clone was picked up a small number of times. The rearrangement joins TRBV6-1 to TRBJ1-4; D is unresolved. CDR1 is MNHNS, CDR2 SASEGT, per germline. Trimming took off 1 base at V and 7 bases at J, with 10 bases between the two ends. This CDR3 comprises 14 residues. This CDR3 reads CASSEGGHSEKLFF. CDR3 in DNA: TGTGCCAGCAGTGAAGGAGGGCATTCTGAAAAACTGTTTTTT.

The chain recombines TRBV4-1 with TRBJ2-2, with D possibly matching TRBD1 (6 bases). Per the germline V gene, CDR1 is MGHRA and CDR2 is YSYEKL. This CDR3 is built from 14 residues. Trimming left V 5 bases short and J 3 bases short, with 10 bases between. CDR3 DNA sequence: TGCGCCAGCAGCTCATACAGGGACACCGGGGAGCTGTTTTTT. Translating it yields CASSSYRDTGELFF.

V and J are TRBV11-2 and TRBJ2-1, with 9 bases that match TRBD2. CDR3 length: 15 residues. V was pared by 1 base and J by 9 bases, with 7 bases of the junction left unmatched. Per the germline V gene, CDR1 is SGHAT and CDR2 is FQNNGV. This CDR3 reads CASSLVGGGAGEQFF. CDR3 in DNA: TGTGCCAGCAGCTTAGTGGGCGGGGGGGCCGGTGAGCAGTTCTTC.

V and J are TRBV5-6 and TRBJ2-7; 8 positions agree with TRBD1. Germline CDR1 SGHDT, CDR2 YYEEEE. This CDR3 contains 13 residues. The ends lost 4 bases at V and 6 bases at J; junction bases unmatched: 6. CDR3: CASSEIDRGEQYF. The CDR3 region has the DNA TGTGCCAGCAGCGAAATAGACAGGGGCGAGCAGTACTTC.

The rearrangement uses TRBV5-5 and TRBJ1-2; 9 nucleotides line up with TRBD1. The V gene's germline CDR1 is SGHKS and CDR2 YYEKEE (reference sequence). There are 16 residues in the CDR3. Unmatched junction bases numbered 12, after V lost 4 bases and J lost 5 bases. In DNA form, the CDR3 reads TGTGCCAGCAGCCCATTTACAGGGGGCGCGAAATATGGCTACACCTTC. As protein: CASSPFTGGAKYGYTF.

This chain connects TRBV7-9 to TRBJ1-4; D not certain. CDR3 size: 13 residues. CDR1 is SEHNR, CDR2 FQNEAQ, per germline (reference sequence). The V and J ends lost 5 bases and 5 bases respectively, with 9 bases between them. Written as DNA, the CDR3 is TGTGCCAGCAGCCCTACAGAAAATGAAAAACTGTTTTTT. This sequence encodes CASSPTENEKLFF. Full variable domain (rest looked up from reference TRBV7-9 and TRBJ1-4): DTGVSQNPRHKITKRGQNVTFRCDPISEHNRLYWYRQTLGQGPEFLTYFQNEAQLEKSRLLSDRFSAERPKGSFSTLEIQRTEQGDSAMYLCASSPTENEKLFFGSGTQLSVL.

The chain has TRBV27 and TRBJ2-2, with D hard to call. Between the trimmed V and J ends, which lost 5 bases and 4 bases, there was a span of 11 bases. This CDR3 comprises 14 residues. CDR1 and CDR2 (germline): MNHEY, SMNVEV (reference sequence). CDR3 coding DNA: TGTGCCAGCAGTCTCGGTTATGGCACCGGGGAGCTGTTTTTT. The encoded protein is CASSLGYGTGELFF.

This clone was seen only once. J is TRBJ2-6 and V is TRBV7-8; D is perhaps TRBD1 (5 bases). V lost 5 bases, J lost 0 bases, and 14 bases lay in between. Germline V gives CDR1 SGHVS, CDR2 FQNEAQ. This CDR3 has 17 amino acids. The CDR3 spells CASSPIDRISGANVLTF. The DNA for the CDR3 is TGTGCCAGCAGCCCCATCGACAGAATCTCTGGGGCCAACGTCCTGACTTTC.

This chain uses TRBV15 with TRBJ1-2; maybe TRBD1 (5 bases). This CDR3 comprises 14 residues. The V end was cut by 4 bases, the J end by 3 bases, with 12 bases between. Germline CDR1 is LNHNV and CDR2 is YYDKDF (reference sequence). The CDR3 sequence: CATSTRGHYYGYTF. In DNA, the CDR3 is TGTGCCACCAGCACGCGTGGACATTACTATGGCTACACCTTC.

DNA for the CDR3: TGTGCCAGCACCCCAGGTTCCAGCTCTGGGGCCAACGTCCTGACTTTC. Encoded protein: CASTPGSSSGANVLTF. V is TRBV2 and J is TRBJ2-6; D remains ambiguous. Germline values: CDR1 SNHLY, CDR2 FYNNEI. This CDR3 is 16 amino acids long. With 7 bases removed from V and 0 bases from J, the gap between germline ends came to 13 bases.

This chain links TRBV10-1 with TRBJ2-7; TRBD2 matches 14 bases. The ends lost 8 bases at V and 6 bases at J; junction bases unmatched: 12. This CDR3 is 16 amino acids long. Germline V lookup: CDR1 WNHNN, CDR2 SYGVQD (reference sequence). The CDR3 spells CASRGLAGASQIEQYF. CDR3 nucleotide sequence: TGCGCCAGCCGGGGACTAGCGGGGGCCTCCCAGATCGAGCAGTACTTC.

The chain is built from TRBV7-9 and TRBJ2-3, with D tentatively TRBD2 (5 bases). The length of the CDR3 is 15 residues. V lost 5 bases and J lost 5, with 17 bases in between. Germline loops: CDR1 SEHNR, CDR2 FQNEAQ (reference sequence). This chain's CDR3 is CASSPKEGSKDTQYF. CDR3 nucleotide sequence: TGTGCCAGCAGCCCAAAAGAGGGATCTAAAGATACGCAGTATTTT.

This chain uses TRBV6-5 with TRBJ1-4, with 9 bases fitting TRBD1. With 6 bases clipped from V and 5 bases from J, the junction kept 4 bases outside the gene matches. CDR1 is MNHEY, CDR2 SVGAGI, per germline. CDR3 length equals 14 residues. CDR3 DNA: TGTGCCAGCAGCCTCACAGGGGGCAATGAAAAACTGTTTTTT. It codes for CASSLTGGNEKLFF.

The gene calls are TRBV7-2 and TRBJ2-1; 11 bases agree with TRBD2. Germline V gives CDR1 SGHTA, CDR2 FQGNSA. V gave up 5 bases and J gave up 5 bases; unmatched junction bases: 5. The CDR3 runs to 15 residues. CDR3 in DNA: TGTGCCAGCAGCCGCGGGACTAGCGGAAACAATGAGCAGTTCTTC. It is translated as CASSRGTSGNNEQFF.

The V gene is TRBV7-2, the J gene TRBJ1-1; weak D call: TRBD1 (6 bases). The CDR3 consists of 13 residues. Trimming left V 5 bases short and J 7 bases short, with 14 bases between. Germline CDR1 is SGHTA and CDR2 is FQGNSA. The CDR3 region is CASSLLQGIEAFF. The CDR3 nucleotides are TGTGCCAGCAGCCTCCTACAGGGAATTGAAGCTTTCTTT.

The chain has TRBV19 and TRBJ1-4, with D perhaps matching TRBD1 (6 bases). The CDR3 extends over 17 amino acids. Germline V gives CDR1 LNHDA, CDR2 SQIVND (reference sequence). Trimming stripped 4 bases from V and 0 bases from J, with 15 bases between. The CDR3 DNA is TGTGCCAGTAGTACACGGACAGTCTCAGCAACTAATGAAAAACTGTTTTTT. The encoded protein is CASSTRTVSATNEKLFF.

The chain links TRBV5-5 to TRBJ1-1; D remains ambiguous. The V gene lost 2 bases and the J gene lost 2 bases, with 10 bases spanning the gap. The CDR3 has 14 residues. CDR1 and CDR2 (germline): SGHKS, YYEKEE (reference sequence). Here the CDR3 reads CASSLWQINTEAFF. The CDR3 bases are TGTGCCAGCAGCTTATGGCAGATAAACACTGAAGCTTTCTTT. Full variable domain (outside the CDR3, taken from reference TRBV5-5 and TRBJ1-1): DAGVTQSPTHLIKTRGQQVTLRCSPISGHKSVSWYQQVLGQGPQFIFQYYEKEERGRGNFPDRFSARQFPNYSSELNVNALLLGDSALYLCASSLWQINTEAFFGQGTRLTVV.

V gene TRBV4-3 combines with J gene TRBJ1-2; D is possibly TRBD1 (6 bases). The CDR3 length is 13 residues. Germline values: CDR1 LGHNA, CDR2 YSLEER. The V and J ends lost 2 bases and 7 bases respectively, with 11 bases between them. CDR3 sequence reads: CASSQQTGIGYTF. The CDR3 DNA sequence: TGCGCCAGCAGCCAACAAACAGGGATTGGCTACACCTTC.